Shown below are 22 T cell receptor beta chains from a single sample sequenced in a study of T cell responses to AZD1222 COVID-19 vaccine. This table comes from immunoSEQ multiplex PCR, and its TCRdb copy is limited to in-frame clones, with some not included. The sample has approximately 100,000 clones, 90% to 95% seen once. The starting material was peripheral blood, obtained on day 0 of AZD1222 vaccination. All receptors derive from an adult in good health.

V usage is TRBV19 and J usage is TRBJ2-7; the match to TRBD2 covers 7 bases. The CDR3 sequence is 17 residues long. The germline V gene encodes CDR1 LNHDA and CDR2 SQIVND (reference sequence). Trimming cost V 2 bases and J 4 bases; bases outside gene matches: 14. Here the CDR3 reads CASSIKGRGPLDYEQYF. CDR3 DNA sequence: TGTGCCAGTAGTATAAAGGGGAGGGGCCCCCTTGATTACGAGCAGTACTTC.

V and J are TRBV27 and TRBJ2-5; D possibly uses TRBD1 or TRBD2 (5 bases each). This CDR3 contains 15 residues. Trimming stripped 1 base from V and 3 bases from J, with 12 bases between. Germline V gene data show CDR1 as MNHEY and CDR2 as SMNVEV (reference sequence). CDR3 sequence (DNA): TGTGCCAGCAGTTTATATGGGGACGGTGAAGAGACCCAGTACTTC. This codes for CASSLYGDGEETQYF.

In nucleotides, the CDR3 is TGTGCCAGCAGCGTAGATGGCTCCTATAATTCACCCCTCCACTTT. It codes for CASSVDGSYNSPLHF. This chain connects TRBV9 to TRBJ1-6; D gene ambiguous. Germline V gene data show CDR1 as SGDLS and CDR2 as YYNGEE. The CDR3 loop spans 15 amino acids. V lost 0 bases and J lost 0, with 4 bases in between.

The chain couples TRBV28 to TRBJ1-1; TRBD1 is a possible D gene (6 bases). Trimming left V 3 bases short and J 2 bases short, with 16 bases between. The CDR3 totals 16 residues. Germline loops: CDR1 MDHEN, CDR2 SYDVKM. CDR3 amino acids: CASSFRTGTSNTEAFF. DNA for the CDR3: TGTGCCAGCAGTTTTAGAACAGGGACCTCCAACACTGAAGCTTTCTTT.

In its sample, this clone was seen once. V gene TRBV28 combines with J gene TRBJ1-5; TRBD1 is a possible D gene (6 bases). The germline CDR1 and CDR2 sequences are MDHEN and SYDVKM. Trimming cost V 5 bases and J 10 bases, with 15 bases left between them. The CDR3 is 13 residues long. In DNA, the CDR3 is TGTGCCAGCAGTCCCCCAGGGGTTGGCCCCCAGCATTTT. The encoded protein is CASSPPGVGPQHF.

The chain is built from TRBV30 and TRBJ1-5; 12 bases are shared with TRBD1. CDR3 length: 19 amino acids. V lost 2 bases, J lost 6 bases, and 17 bases stayed unmatched. CDR1 is GTSNPN, CDR2 SVGIG, per germline (reference sequence). The CDR3 DNA follows: TGTGCCTGGAGTCCGATACAAGTCTGGGGACAGGGGGCGGGTCAGCCCCAGCATTTT. Translated: CAWSPIQVWGQGAGQPQHF.

V and J are TRBV4-3 and TRBJ1-1; possible D gene TRBD1, 5 bases. Germline lookup yields CDR1 LGHNA and CDR2 YSLEER. The V gene lost 0 bases and the J gene lost 6 bases, with 8 bases spanning the gap. The CDR3 contains 13 residues. CDR3 residues: CASSQDEGAEAFF. In nucleotides, the CDR3 is TGCGCCAGCAGCCAAGATGAAGGGGCTGAAGCTTTCTTT.

The rearrangement links TRBV24-1 to TRBJ2-2, with 7 nucleotides matching TRBD1. V was pared by 8 bases and J by 7 bases, with 3 bases of the junction left unmatched. The CDR3 is 12 residues long. From germline, CDR1 is KGHDR and CDR2 SFDVKD. This CDR3 is CATIGGNGELFF. CDR3 in DNA: TGTGCCACCATAGGGGGCAACGGGGAGCTGTTTTTT.

V usage is TRBV18 and J usage is TRBJ1-5; 7 nucleotides match TRBD1. V trimming: 2 bases; J trimming: 9 bases; junction bases outside the gene matches: 10. Germline assignment: CDR1 KGHSH and CDR2 LQKENI. There are 15 residues in the CDR3. CDR3: CASSPVQGGIRPQHF. As DNA, the CDR3 is TGTGCCAGCTCACCAGTCCAGGGGGGGATCAGGCCCCAGCATTTT.

The chain combines TRBV27 with TRBJ2-7; 10 nucleotides match TRBD1. The CDR3 extends over 13 amino acids. Unmatched junction bases numbered 2, after V lost 3 bases and J lost 6 bases. Looked up from germline, CDR1 is MNHEY and CDR2 is SMNVEV (reference sequence). The CDR3 DNA is TGTGCCAGCAGTTTCCGACAGGGGGCCGAGCAGTACTTC. Translation: CASSFRQGAEQYF.

The rearrangement joins TRBV5-1 to TRBJ2-3; the D gene is possibly TRBD1 (6 bases). Germline lookup yields CDR1 SGHRS and CDR2 YFSETQ. V gave up 0 bases and J gave up 0 bases, with 8 bases separating them. There are 15 residues in the CDR3. Here the CDR3 reads CASSLGGQSTDTQYF. The CDR3 region has the DNA TGCGCCAGCAGCTTGGGCGGACAGAGCACAGATACGCAGTATTTT.

The chain employs TRBV7-2 and TRBJ2-3; TRBD2 matches 8 bases. In germline, CDR1 is SGHTA, CDR2 FQGNSA. The V segment lost 4 bases and the J segment 5 bases; nucleotides outside the gene matches: 5. CDR3 length equals 14 residues. In DNA form, the CDR3 reads TGTGCCAGCAGCTCGGGACTAGAGTTAGATACGCAGTATTTT. The encoded protein is CASSSGLELDTQYF.

V and J are TRBV29-1 and TRBJ1-2; no definite D call. From germline, CDR1 is SQVTM and CDR2 ANQGSEA. Deletions cut 7 bases from V and 4 bases from J, with 16 bases between. The CDR3 totals 13 residues. CDR3 bases: TGCAGCGCCGAGGATCCGATCCTCTATGGCTACACCTTC. It encodes CSAEDPILYGYTF.

The chain carries TRBV15 and TRBJ2-1, with a possible D match to TRBD1 (5 bases). Trimming took off 0 bases at V and 10 bases at J, with 10 bases between the two ends. Germline V gene lookup returns CDR1 LNHNV and CDR2 YYDKDF (reference sequence). The CDR3 totals 13 residues. CDR3 DNA sequence: TGTGCCACCAGCAGAGATCAGGGTCGAGAGCAGTTCTTC. Amino acid sequence: CATSRDQGREQFF.

This clone was found once. V gene TRBV6-2 or TRBV6-3 combines with J gene TRBJ2-3; the D is unclear. Germline CDR1 MNHEY, CDR2 SVGEGT. Trimming left V 4 bases short and J 0 bases short, with 8 bases between. This CDR3 has 14 amino acids. Here the CDR3 DNA reads TGTGCCAGCAGTTCAGGCCTCAGCACAGATACGCAGTATTTT. This sequence encodes CASSSGLSTDTQYF.

The CDR3 DNA reads TGTGCCAGCAGCTTCCGGGGAGGTGGGGCCAACGTCCTGACTTTC. It translates to CASSFRGGGANVLTF. The chain links TRBV5-6 to TRBJ2-6, with D perhaps matching TRBD2 (6 bases). The CDR3 totals 15 residues. Germline loops: CDR1 SGHDT, CDR2 YYEEEE. Trimming took 2 bases from V and 3 from J, leaving 9 bases between them.

The table lists this clone with a count of one. V and J are TRBV6-5 and TRBJ2-1, with D tentatively TRBD2 (5 bases). The CDR3 has 13 amino acids. Germline CDR1 is MNHEY and CDR2 is SVGAGI. V was trimmed by 10 bases and J by 4 bases, leaving 14 bases between them. The CDR3 spells CATKLTRYNEQFF. In DNA, the CDR3 is TGTGCCACCAAACTTACTAGATACAATGAGCAGTTCTTC.

This chain uses TRBV19 with TRBJ2-2, with a possible D match to TRBD2 (6 bases). V lost 3 bases and J 7 bases, leaving 12 bases between the germline ends. The CDR3 spans 14 residues. Germline loops: CDR1 LNHDA, CDR2 SQIVND (reference sequence). CDR3 residues: CASSIRLDGGELFF. The CDR3 DNA reads TGTGCCAGTAGTATTCGACTAGACGGCGGGGAGCTGTTTTTT. The full variable domain, its missing parts supplied by reference TRBV19 and TRBJ2-2, is DGGITQSPKYLFRKEGQNVTLSCEQNLNHDAMYWYRQDPGQGLRLIYYSQIVNDFQKGDIAEGYSVSREKKESFPLTVTSAQKNPTAFYLCASSIRLDGGELFFGEGSRLTVL.

The chain links TRBV19 to TRBJ1-1; D uncertain. V lost 6 bases and J lost 4, with 18 bases in between. The CDR3 is 15 amino acids. Germline V gives CDR1 LNHDA, CDR2 SQIVND (reference sequence). The CDR3 DNA reads as TGTGCCAGTAGAATTACCCAGGTGGGGTCCACTGAAGCTTTCTTT. The encoded protein is CASRITQVGSTEAFF.

The chain couples TRBV5-1 to TRBJ2-7, with D unclear. This CDR3 is built from 13 residues. Germline V CDR1 and CDR2: SGHRS, YFSETQ. Trimming removed 1 base at V and 1 base at J, with 6 bases between. As DNA, the CDR3 is TGCGCCAGCAGCTTGTTTGGGTCCTACGAGCAGTACTTC. Protein: CASSLFGSYEQYF. Complete variable domain (other parts from reference TRBV5-1 and TRBJ2-7): KAGVTQTPRYLIKTRGQQVTLSCSPISGHRSVSWYQQTPGQGLQFLFEYFSETQRNKGNFPGRFSGRQFSNSRSEMNVSTLELGDSALYLCASSLFGSYEQYFGPGTRLTVT.

This clone came up a few times. The chain has TRBV6-5 and TRBJ2-7; possibly TRBD2 for D (5 bases). The CDR3 consists of 14 residues. Germline CDR1 MNHEY, CDR2 SVGAGI. The V end lost 2 bases, the J end lost 3 bases, and 11 bases lay between the germline ends. The CDR3 DNA is TGTGCCAGCAGTTACCGGCGGGCAGACTACGAGCAGTACTTC. The encoded protein is CASSYRRADYEQYF.

J is TRBJ2-1 and V is TRBV18, with 11 bases lining up with TRBD2. The CDR3 runs to 18 residues. Germline CDR1 reads KGHSH; CDR2 reads LQKENI. J lost 5 bases, V lost 0 bases, and 9 bases had no gene match. The CDR3 region is CASSPPSSGRSRDNEQFF. In DNA form, the CDR3 reads TGTGCCAGCTCACCACCGTCTAGCGGGAGGTCCAGGGACAATGAGCAGTTCTTC.